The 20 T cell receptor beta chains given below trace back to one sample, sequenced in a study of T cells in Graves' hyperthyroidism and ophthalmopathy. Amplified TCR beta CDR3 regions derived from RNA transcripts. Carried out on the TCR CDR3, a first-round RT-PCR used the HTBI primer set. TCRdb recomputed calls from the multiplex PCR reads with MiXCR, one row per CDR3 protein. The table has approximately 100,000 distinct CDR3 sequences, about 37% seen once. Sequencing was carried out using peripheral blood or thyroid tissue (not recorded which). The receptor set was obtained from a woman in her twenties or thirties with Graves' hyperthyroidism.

The CDR3 is CSASTGLAGPETQYF. The DNA of the CDR3 is TGCAGTGCTAGTACGGGACTAGCGGGACCAGAGACCCAGTACTTC. The chain links TRBV20-1 to TRBJ2-5, with 13 bases fitting TRBD2. From germline, CDR1 is DFQATT and CDR2 SNEGSKA (reference sequence). Trimming at V came to 3 bases and at J to 4 bases, leaving 5 bases not matched to a gene. CDR3 length: 15 residues.

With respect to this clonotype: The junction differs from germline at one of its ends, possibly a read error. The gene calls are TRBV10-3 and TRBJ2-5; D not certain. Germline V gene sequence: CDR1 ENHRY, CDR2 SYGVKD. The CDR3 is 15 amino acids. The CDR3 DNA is TGTGCCATCAGAGAGTCGTCAGGCCCCCAAGAGACCCAGTACTTC. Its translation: CAIRESSGPQETQYF.

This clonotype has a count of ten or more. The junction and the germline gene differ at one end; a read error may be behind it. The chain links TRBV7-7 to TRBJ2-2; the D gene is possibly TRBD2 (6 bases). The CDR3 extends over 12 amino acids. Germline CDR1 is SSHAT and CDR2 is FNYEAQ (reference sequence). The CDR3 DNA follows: TGTGCTAGCAGCCGGGAGTCCGGGGAGCTGTTTTTT. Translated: CASSRESGELFF.

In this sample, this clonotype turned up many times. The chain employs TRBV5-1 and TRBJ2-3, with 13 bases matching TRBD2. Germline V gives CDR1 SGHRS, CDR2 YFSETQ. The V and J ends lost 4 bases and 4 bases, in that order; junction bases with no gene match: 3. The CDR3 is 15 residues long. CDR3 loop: CASSRGLAGADTQYF. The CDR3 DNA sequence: TGCGCCAGCAGCCGCGGACTAGCGGGAGCAGATACGCAGTATTTT.

The CDR3 nucleotides read TGTGCCAGCAGCTTAGATCTAGCGGGAGGGCCCGGCGAGCAGTACTTC. The encoded protein is CASSLDLAGGPGEQYF. The chain is built from TRBV5-8 and TRBJ2-7, with 12 bases lining up with TRBD2. Germline V lookup: CDR1 SGHTS, CDR2 YDEGEE. This CDR3 spans 16 amino acids. V lost 2 bases and J lost 6; bases outside the gene matches: 9.

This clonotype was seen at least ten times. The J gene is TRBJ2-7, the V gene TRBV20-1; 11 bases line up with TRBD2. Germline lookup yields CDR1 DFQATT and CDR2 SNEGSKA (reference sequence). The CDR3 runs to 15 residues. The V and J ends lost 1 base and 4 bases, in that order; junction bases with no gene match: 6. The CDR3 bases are TGCAGTGCTAGAGTTCATAGCGGGAGGGGGTACGAGCAGTACTTC. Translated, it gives CSARVHSGRGYEQYF.

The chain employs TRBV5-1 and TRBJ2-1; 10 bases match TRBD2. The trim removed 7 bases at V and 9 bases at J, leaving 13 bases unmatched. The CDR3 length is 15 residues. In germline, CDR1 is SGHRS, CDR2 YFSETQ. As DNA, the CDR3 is TGCGCCAGCTCGCCAGCGGGAGGGCCAGGTACTGAGCAGTTCTTC. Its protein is CASSPAGGPGTEQFF.

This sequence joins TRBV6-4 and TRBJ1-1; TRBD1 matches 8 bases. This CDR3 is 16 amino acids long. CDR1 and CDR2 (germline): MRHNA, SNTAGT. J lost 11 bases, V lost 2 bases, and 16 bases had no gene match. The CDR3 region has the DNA TGTGCCAGCAGTGACGCCGACAGGGGAGGGAGTCAGTCGGCTTTCTTT. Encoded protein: CASSDADRGGSQSAFF.

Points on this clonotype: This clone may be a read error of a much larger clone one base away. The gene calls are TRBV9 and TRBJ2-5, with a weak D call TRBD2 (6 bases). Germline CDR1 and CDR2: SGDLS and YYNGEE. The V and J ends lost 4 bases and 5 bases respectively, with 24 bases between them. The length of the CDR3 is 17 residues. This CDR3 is CASSQRVRGTIVETQYF. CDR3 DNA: TGTGCCAGCAGCCAACGGGTGCGGGGTACGATCGTGGAGACCCAGTACTTC.

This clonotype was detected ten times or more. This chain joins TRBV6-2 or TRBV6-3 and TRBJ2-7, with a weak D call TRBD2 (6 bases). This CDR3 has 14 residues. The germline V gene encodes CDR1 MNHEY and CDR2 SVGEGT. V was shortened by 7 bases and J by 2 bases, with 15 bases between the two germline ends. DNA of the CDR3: TGTGCCAGCACCACGGCGGGGATACCCTACGAGCAGTACTTC. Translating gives CASTTAGIPYEQYF.

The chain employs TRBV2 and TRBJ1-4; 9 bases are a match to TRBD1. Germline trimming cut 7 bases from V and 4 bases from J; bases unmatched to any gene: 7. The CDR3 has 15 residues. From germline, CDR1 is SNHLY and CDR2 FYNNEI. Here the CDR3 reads CASNMGQGGNEKLFF. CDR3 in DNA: TGTGCCAGCAACATGGGACAGGGAGGTAATGAAAAACTGTTTTTT.

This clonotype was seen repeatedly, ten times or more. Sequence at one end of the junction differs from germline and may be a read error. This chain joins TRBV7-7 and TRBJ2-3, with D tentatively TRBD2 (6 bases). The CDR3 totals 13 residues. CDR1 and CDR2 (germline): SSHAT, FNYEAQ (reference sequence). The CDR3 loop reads CASSRSGGDTQYF. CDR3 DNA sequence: TGTGCTAGCAGCCGCTCAGGAGGGGATACGCAGTATTTT.

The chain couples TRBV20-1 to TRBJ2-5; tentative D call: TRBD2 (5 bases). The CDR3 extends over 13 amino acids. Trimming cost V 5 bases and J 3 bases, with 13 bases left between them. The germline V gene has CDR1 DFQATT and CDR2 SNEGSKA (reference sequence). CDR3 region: CSASRTLKETQYF. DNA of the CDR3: TGCAGTGCTTCACGGACTCTCAAAGAGACCCAGTACTTC.

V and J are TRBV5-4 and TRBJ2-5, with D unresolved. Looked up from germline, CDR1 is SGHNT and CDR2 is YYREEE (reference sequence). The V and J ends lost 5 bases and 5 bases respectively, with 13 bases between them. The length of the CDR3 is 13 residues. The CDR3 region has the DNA TGTGCCAGCAGTGCGGCAGGTGGGGAGACCCAGTACTTC. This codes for CASSAAGGETQYF.

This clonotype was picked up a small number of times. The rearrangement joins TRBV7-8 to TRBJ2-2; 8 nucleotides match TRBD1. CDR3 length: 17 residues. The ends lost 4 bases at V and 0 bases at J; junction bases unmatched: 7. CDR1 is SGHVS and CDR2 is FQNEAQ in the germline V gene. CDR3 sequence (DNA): TGTGCCAGCAGCTCTGTTGCAGGGGGCCCGAACACCGGGGAGCTGTTTTTT. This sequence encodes CASSSVAGGPNTGELFF.

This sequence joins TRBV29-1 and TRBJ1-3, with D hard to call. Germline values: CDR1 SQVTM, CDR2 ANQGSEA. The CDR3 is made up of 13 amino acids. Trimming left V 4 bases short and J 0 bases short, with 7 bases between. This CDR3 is CSVAARSGNTIYF. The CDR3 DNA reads TGCAGCGTTGCAGCTCGCTCTGGAAACACCATATATTTT. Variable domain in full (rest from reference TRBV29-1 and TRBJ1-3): SAVISQKPSRDICQRGTSLTIQCQVDSQVTMMFWYRQQPGQSLTLIATANQGSEATYESGFVIDKFPISRPNLTFSTLTVSNMSPEDSSIYLCSVAARSGNTIYFGEGSWLTVV.

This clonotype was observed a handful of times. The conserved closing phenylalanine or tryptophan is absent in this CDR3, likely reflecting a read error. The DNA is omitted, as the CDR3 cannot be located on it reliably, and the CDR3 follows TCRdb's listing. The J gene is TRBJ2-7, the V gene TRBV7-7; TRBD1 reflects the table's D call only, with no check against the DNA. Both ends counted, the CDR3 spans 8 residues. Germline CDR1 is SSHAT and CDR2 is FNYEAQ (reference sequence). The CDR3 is CASSRTGT.

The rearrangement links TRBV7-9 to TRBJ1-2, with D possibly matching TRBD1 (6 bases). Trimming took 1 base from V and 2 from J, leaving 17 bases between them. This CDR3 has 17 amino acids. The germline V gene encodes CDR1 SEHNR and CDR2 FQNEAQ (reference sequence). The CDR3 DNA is TGTGCCAGCAGCTTAGGGTACGGGACAAGATCGAACTATGGCTACACCTTC. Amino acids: CASSLGYGTRSNYGYTF.

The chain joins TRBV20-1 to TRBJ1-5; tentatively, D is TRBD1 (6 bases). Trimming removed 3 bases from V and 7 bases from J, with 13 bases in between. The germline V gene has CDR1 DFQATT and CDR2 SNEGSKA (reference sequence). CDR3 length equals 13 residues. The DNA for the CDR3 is TGCAGTGCTAGCCGGCAGACAGGCCAGCCCCAGCATTTT. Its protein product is CSASRQTGQPQHF.

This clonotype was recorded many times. The CDR3 DNA reads as TGTGCCAGCAGCCGTTCCGGCGGGAGATACGAGCAGTACTTC. This translates into CASSRSGGRYEQYF. The chain joins TRBV6-5 to TRBJ2-7; 7 bases agree with TRBD2. Germline assignment: CDR1 MNHEY and CDR2 SVGAGI. V lost 6 bases to trimming and J lost 4 bases; unmatched junction nucleotides: 9. CDR3 length: 14 residues.